Each of the 23 T cell receptor beta chains below was sequenced from the same sample in a study of shared clonotypes between healthy human individuals. Produced via immunoSEQ multiplex PCR; TCRdb's table is partial and in-frame only. The sample yields around 720,000 clones, more than 70% seen once. The sequenced material came from memory CD4+ T cells sorted from blood. The sample's subset: CD45RA-negative fraction. The receptor set was obtained from a woman aged 25 to 39 in good health.

This chain links TRBV28 with TRBJ2-6; TRBD1 agrees at 8 bases. The V gene end was trimmed by 7 bases and the J gene end by 3 bases; junction bases not matched to a gene: 14. The CDR3 extends over 18 amino acids. Germline V gene data show CDR1 as MDHEN and CDR2 as SYDVKM. In DNA form, the CDR3 reads TGTGCCAGCACCAGACTCAGGACAGGGAGTGTTGGGGCCAACGTCCTGACTTTC. Translating it yields CASTRLRTGSVGANVLTF.

The chain uses TRBV27 and TRBJ2-5; 8 nucleotides agree with TRBD2. Near its end, the DNA agrees better with TRBJ2-7, so the J call may be wrong. From germline, CDR1 is MNHEY and CDR2 SMNVEV (reference sequence). This CDR3 region has 16 residues. The CDR3 nucleotides read TGTGCCAGCAGTCCCAGTGGTAGCGGGACCCTCTACGAGCAGTACTTC. The encoded protein is CASSPSGSGTLYEQYF.

The chain joins TRBV27 to TRBJ2-7; 8 positions match TRBD1. The V gene's germline CDR1 is MNHEY and CDR2 SMNVEV (reference sequence). Trimming at V came to 4 bases and at J to 6 bases, leaving 5 bases not matched to a gene. CDR3 size: 13 residues. The CDR3 protein is CASSWARGREQYF. CDR3 DNA sequence: TGTGCCAGCAGTTGGGCCAGGGGGCGCGAGCAGTACTTC.

V and J are TRBV6-1 and TRBJ1-2; D perhaps matches TRBD1 (6 bases). The germline V gene has CDR1 MNHNS and CDR2 SASEGT. The CDR3 runs to 13 residues. V was clipped by 9 bases and J by 4 bases, with 15 bases between them. This CDR3 is CASSRGRVYGYTF. The CDR3 nucleotides are TGTGCCAGTAGCCGGGGGCGCGTCTATGGCTACACCTTC.

The CDR3 region is CASSHRDRGDSEAFF. CDR3 DNA sequence: TGTGCCAGCAGCCACCGGGACAGGGGCGATTCTGAAGCTTTCTTT. This rearrangement joins TRBV4-2 to TRBJ1-1, with 10 bases fitting TRBD1. This CDR3 region has 15 residues. Looked up from germline, CDR1 is LGHNA and CDR2 is YNFKEQ. Losses at the gene ends were 3 bases for V and 6 bases for J; bases not matched to a gene: 7.

This chain joins TRBV7-8 and TRBJ2-5, with a possible D match to TRBD1 (6 bases). Germline assignment: CDR1 SGHVS and CDR2 FQNEAQ. Trimming took 6 bases from V and 2 from J, leaving 13 bases between them. This CDR3 has 14 amino acids. CDR3 sequence (DNA): TGTGCCAGCAGGTCTAAGGGGGTTCAAGAGACCCAGTACTTC. Translation gives CASRSKGVQETQYF.

This chain joins TRBV5-5 and TRBJ1-4, with D possibly being TRBD1 (5 bases). The germline CDR1 and CDR2 sequences are SGHKS and YYEKEE (reference sequence). The germline V and J ends were trimmed by 3 bases and 2 bases, with 11 bases remaining between them. CDR3 size: 15 residues. The CDR3 region has the DNA TGTGCCAGCAGCTGGGGGGGAATTACTAATGAAAAACTGTTTTTT. Protein sequence: CASSWGGITNEKLFF. Full variable domain (remainder filled in from reference TRBV5-5 and TRBJ1-4): DAGVTQSPTHLIKTRGQQVTLRCSPISGHKSVSWYQQVLGQGPQFIFQYYEKEERGRGNFPDRFSARQFPNYSSELNVNALLLGDSALYLCASSWGGITNEKLFFGSGTQLSVL.

The chain recombines TRBV6-4 with TRBJ1-2; possible D gene TRBD1, 5 bases. Germline assignment: CDR1 MRHNA and CDR2 SNTAGT. The CDR3 spans 14 residues. V dropped 5 bases and J dropped 4 bases, with 14 bases sitting between them. The CDR3 nucleotides are TGTGCCAGCAGTCGGGACTCGGAGGGCTATGGCTACACCTTC. Translating gives CASSRDSEGYGYTF.

The genes are TRBV14 and TRBJ2-7, with D unresolved. The germline V gene has CDR1 SGHDN and CDR2 FVKESK. The CDR3 sequence is 12 residues long. The germline V and J ends were trimmed by 4 bases and 2 bases, with 6 bases remaining between them. CDR3 bases: TGTGCCAGCAGCCGCCTTGCCTACGAGCAGTACTTC. Protein: CASSRLAYEQYF.

The genes are TRBV27 and TRBJ1-2; D is ambiguous. In germline, CDR1 is MNHEY, CDR2 SMNVEV (reference sequence). This CDR3 is built from 14 residues. Trimming took 0 bases from V and 5 from J, leaving 10 bases between them. CDR3 DNA sequence: TGTGCCAGCAGTTTATCGTGGAACGAGTATGGCTACACCTTC. Its protein product is CASSLSWNEYGYTF.

The J gene is TRBJ2-7, the V gene TRBV19; 7 bases fit TRBD2. Germline CDR1 LNHDA, CDR2 SQIVND (reference sequence). The ends lost 0 bases at V and 5 bases at J; junction bases unmatched: 4. CDR3 length: 14 amino acids. CDR3 loop: CASSIDGRRHEQYF. CDR3 bases: TGTGCCAGTAGTATAGACGGGAGGCGCCACGAGCAGTACTTC. The variable domain in full, completed from reference TRBV19 and TRBJ2-7, reads DGGITQSPKYLFRKEGQNVTLSCEQNLNHDAMYWYRQDPGQGLRLIYYSQIVNDFQKGDIAEGYSVSREKKESFPLTVTSAQKNPTAFYLCASSIDGRRHEQYFGPGTRLTVT.

V gene TRBV5-1 combines with J gene TRBJ2-1; 9 bases line up with TRBD2. Germline V lookup: CDR1 SGHRS, CDR2 YFSETQ. CDR3 length: 15 amino acids. J lost 8 bases, V lost 2 bases, and 8 bases had no gene match. The CDR3 nucleotides read TGCGCCAGCAGCTTCGGAGCGGGAGGAGGCGATGAGCAGTTCTTC. Translation gives CASSFGAGGGDEQFF.

This clone was counted once. This sequence may be a read error, since a much larger clone differs from it by one base. The rearrangement uses TRBV11-1 and TRBJ2-5; 7 bases are a match to TRBD1. The J call may not be correct, given that the DNA end is closer to TRBJ2-7. CDR1 and CDR2 from the germline V gene are SGHAT and FQDESV (reference sequence). This CDR3 comprises 14 residues. The CDR3 spells CASSLQGDSYEQYF. CDR3 sequence (DNA): TGTGCCAGCAGCCTCCAGGGGGATTCCTACGAGCAGTACTTC.

The V call is TRBV30, the J call TRBJ1-1; the D is unclear. The CDR3 has 11 residues. The V gene lost 0 bases and the J gene lost 2 bases, with 1 base spanning the gap. The germline V gene has CDR1 GTSNPN and CDR2 SVGIG (reference sequence). The CDR3 sequence is CAWSVNTEAFF. In nucleotides, the CDR3 is TGTGCCTGGAGTGTAAACACTGAAGCTTTCTTT.

V and J are TRBV19 and TRBJ1-2; D ambiguous. V lost 1 base, J lost 7 bases, and 16 bases lay in between. Germline V lookup: CDR1 LNHDA, CDR2 SQIVND (reference sequence). This CDR3 region has 15 residues. The CDR3 DNA sequence: TGTGCCAGTAGTATAGGGAACAGTGATACTAGTGGCTACACCTTC. It specifies CASSIGNSDTSGYTF.

This chain uses TRBV14 with TRBJ2-5, with 7 bases matching TRBD1. This CDR3 has 14 residues. The V and J ends lost 1 base and 2 bases, in that order; junction bases with no gene match: 1. Germline CDR1 reads SGHDN; CDR2 reads FVKESK. CDR3 DNA: TGTGCCAGCAGCCAAGTCAGGGGGCAAGAGACCCAGTACTTC. It codes for CASSQVRGQETQYF.

The rearrangement uses TRBV27 and TRBJ2-7, with D possibly being TRBD2 (6 bases). CDR1 and CDR2 from the germline V gene are MNHEY and SMNVEV (reference sequence). This CDR3 comprises 17 residues. Trimming stripped 8 bases from V and 3 bases from J, with 26 bases between. CDR3 region: CASRNPRMAGSYYEQYF. CDR3 nucleotides: TGTGCCAGCCGGAACCCCCGGATGGCGGGGTCTTACTACGAGCAGTACTTC.

This chain connects TRBV7-9 to TRBJ2-7; the D gene is possibly TRBD1 (6 bases). This CDR3 comprises 14 residues. V was trimmed by 5 bases and J by 5 bases, leaving 16 bases between them. Germline CDR1 is SEHNR and CDR2 is FQNEAQ (reference sequence). CDR3 sequence: CASSKGEVRNEQYF. The CDR3 DNA is TGTGCCAGCAGCAAGGGGGAAGTTCGTAACGAGCAGTACTTC.

The rearrangement links TRBV5-1 to TRBJ2-7; no firm D call. The V gene lost 2 bases and the J gene lost 7 bases, with 16 bases spanning the gap. CDR3 length equals 14 residues. The germline gives CDR1 SGHRS, CDR2 YFSETQ. Written as DNA, the CDR3 is TGCGCCAGCAGCTTATGGGGTTCCACCCGGGAGCAGTACTTC. It encodes CASSLWGSTREQYF.

V usage is TRBV5-1 and J usage is TRBJ1-2, with D possibly matching TRBD1 (5 bases). Trimming took 4 bases from V and 4 from J, leaving 17 bases between them. Per the germline V gene, CDR1 is SGHRS and CDR2 is YFSETQ. CDR3 length equals 15 residues. The CDR3 is CASSPSLGLAYGYTF. DNA of the CDR3: TGCGCCAGCAGCCCCTCTTTGGGGCTGGCCTATGGCTACACCTTC.

This clone showed up just a few times. The chain is built from TRBV4-1 and TRBJ2-5, with unresolved D. The tail of the sequence fits TRBJ2-7 better, so the J call may be wrong. The CDR3 runs to 17 residues. Germline CDR1 and CDR2: MGHRA and YSYEKL. CDR3 protein: CASSPWQVGAIPYEQYF. The CDR3 DNA reads as TGCGCCAGCAGCCCGTGGCAGGTTGGCGCAATCCCCTACGAGCAGTACTTC.

This CDR3 reads CASTPGTSGSLLTDTQYF. CDR3 DNA sequence: TGTGCCAGCACCCCGGGGACTAGCGGGTCTCTACTCACAGATACGCAGTATTTT. V and J are TRBV7-2 and TRBJ2-3; 12 nucleotides agree with TRBD2. Germline V lookup: CDR1 SGHTA, CDR2 FQGNSA. The CDR3 consists of 18 residues. The J segment lost 2 bases and the V segment lost 7 bases, leaving 13 bases of the junction unmatched.

The rearrangement joins TRBV5-6 to TRBJ2-2; D may be TRBD1 or TRBD2 (5 bases each). This CDR3 contains 16 residues. V lost 0 bases to trimming and J lost 1 base, with 10 bases between them. Germline lookup yields CDR1 SGHDT and CDR2 YYEEEE. CDR3 loop: CASSLAGTQNTGELFF. CDR3 coding DNA: TGTGCCAGCAGCTTGGCAGGGACCCAGAACACCGGGGAGCTGTTTTTT.